The 5 T cell receptor beta chains listed next were all sequenced from one sample in a study of blood T cell repertoires in COVID-19. TCRdb's table, derived via immunoSEQ multiplex PCR, lists solely in-frame clones and lacks some. Among around 99,000 clones listed, around 89% were seen once. Sequencing input: peripheral blood. These receptor sequences come from a man aged 50 or older with active or convalescent COVID-19.

This chain joins TRBV2 and TRBJ1-1, with a possible D match to TRBD1 (6 bases). Germline CDR1 reads SNHLY; CDR2 reads FYNNEI. This CDR3 is built from 15 residues. V gave up 5 bases and J gave up 0 bases, with 13 bases separating them. CDR3: CASSPLQGVNTEAFF. The CDR3 bases are TGTGCCAGCAGTCCTCTACAGGGAGTGAACACTGAAGCTTTCTTT.

The V and J genes are TRBV19 and TRBJ1-1; TRBD1 matches 8 bases. The CDR3 is 15 amino acids. V lost 6 bases and J lost 7; bases outside the gene matches: 13. The germline V gene has CDR1 LNHDA and CDR2 SQIVND (reference sequence). CDR3 region: CASRRPGTGLGEAFF. DNA of the CDR3: TGTGCCAGTAGGAGACCCGGGACAGGTTTGGGTGAAGCTTTCTTT.

The rearrangement uses TRBV3-1 (or the pseudogene TRBV3-2) and TRBJ1-5; D is possibly TRBD1 (6 bases). The CDR3 runs to 15 residues. Germline-derived CDR1 and CDR2 are LGHDT and YNNKEL (reference sequence). V lost 4 bases and J 2 bases, leaving 12 bases between the germline ends. DNA for the CDR3: TGTGCCAGCAGCCCTACAGGGACGGGCAATCAGCCCCAGCATTTT. It yields the protein CASSPTGTGNQPQHF.

The chain is built from TRBV6-5 and TRBJ1-5; tentatively, D is TRBD1 (6 bases). Trimming removed 6 bases at V and 4 bases at J, with 13 bases between. Germline-derived CDR1 and CDR2 are MNHEY and SVGAGI. This CDR3 comprises 14 residues. CDR3 in DNA: TGTGCCAGCAGCCGCAGGGGTCCTAATCAGCCCCAGCATTTT. Translation: CASSRRGPNQPQHF.

V and J are TRBV6-2 or TRBV6-3 and TRBJ2-7, with TRBD2 identical over 8 bases. The CDR3 has 15 amino acids. Germline V gene lookup returns CDR1 MNHEY and CDR2 SVGEGT. V gave up 2 bases and J gave up 6 bases; unmatched junction bases: 9. The CDR3 spells CASSYPRGGLSEQYF. The CDR3 DNA follows: TGTGCCAGCAGTTACCCCCGGGGGGGGTTAAGCGAGCAGTACTTC.